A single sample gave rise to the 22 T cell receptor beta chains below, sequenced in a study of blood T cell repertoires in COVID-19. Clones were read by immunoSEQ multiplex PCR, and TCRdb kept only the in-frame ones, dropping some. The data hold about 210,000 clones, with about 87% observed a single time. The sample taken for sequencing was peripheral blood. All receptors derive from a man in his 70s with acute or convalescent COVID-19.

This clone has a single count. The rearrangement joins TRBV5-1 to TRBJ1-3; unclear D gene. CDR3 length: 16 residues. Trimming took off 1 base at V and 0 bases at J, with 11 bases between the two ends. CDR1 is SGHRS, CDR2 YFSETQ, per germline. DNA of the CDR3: TGCGCCAGCAGCTTGCTTGACTGGAGCTCTGGAAACACCATATATTTT. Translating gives CASSLLDWSSGNTIYF.

In DNA form, the CDR3 reads TGCGCCAGCAGTCAATCCTTCTTTGGCAGGGGCTACGAGCAGTACTTC. Protein: CASSQSFFGRGYEQYF. This chain connects TRBV23-1 to TRBJ2-7, with D perhaps TRBD1 (6 bases). TRBV23-1 is marked as an open reading frame, function uncertain. CDR3 size: 16 residues. Trimming left V 0 bases short and J 3 bases short, with 15 bases between.

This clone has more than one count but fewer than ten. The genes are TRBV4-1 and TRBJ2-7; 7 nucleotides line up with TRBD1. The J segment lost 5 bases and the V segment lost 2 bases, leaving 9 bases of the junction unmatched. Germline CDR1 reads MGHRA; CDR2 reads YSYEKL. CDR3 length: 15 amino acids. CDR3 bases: TGCGCCAGCAGCCAAAGGGACAGAAGGCTTGACGAGCAGTACTTC. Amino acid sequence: CASSQRDRRLDEQYF.

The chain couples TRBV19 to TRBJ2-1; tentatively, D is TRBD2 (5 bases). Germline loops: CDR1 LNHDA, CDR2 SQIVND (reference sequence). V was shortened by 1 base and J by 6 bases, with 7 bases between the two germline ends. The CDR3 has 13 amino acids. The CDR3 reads CASSIGRGNEQFF. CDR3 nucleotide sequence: TGTGCCAGTAGTATAGGTCGGGGCAATGAGCAGTTCTTC.

This CDR3 is CASSEGGGQGETQYF. The CDR3 nucleotides are TGTGCCAGCAGCGAAGGCGGGGGACAGGGGGAGACCCAGTACTTC. This chain connects TRBV21-1 to TRBJ2-5; TRBD1 is the table's D call and was not checked against the DNA. TRBV21-1 is listed as a pseudogene. The CDR3 runs to 15 residues.

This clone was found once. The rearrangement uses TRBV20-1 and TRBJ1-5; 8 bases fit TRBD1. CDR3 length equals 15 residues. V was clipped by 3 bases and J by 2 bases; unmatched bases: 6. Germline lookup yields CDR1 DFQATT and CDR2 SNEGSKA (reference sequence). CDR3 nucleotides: TGCAGTGCTAGTTCGGAGGACAGGGGCAATCAGCCCCAGCATTTT. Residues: CSASSEDRGNQPQHF.

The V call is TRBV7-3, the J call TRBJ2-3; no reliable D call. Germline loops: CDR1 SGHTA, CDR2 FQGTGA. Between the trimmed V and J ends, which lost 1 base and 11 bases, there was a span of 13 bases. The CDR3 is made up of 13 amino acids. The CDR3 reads CASSLNERGGQYF. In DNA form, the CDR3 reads TGTGCCAGCAGCTTAAATGAACGTGGCGGGCAGTATTTT.

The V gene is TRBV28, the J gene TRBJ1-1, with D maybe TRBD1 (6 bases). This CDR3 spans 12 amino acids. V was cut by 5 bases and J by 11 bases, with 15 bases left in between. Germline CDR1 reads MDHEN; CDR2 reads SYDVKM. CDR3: CASSPNRARAFF. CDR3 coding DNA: TGTGCCAGCAGTCCGAACAGGGCGCGGGCTTTCTTT.

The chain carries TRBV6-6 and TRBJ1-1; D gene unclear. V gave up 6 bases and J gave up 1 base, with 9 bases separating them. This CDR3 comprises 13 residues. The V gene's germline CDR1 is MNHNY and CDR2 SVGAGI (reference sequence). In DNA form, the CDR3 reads TGTGCCAGCAGGACGTCGGGGAACACTGAAGCTTTCTTT. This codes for CASRTSGNTEAFF.

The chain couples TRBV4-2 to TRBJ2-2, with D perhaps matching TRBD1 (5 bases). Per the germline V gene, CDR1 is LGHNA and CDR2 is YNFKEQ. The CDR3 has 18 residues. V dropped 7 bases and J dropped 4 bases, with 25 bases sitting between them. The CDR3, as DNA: TGTGCCAGCATCATAACTGAGTCAGGGCCTAGAGCCACCGGGGAGCTGTTTTTT. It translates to CASIITESGPRATGELFF.

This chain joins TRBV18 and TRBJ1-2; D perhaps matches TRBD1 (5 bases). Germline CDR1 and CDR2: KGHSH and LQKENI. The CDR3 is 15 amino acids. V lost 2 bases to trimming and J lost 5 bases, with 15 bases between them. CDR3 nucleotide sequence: TGTGCCAGCTCACCAGCAAGCAGGGCCCCTTATGGCTACACCTTC. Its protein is CASSPASRAPYGYTF.

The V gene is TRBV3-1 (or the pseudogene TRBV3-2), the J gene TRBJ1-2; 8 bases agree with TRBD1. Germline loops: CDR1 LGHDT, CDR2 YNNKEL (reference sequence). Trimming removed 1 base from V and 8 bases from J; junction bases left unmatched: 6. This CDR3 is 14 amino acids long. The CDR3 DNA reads TGTGCCAGCAGCCAAGGCCAGGGGGCGGGGGGCTACACCTTC. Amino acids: CASSQGQGAGGYTF.

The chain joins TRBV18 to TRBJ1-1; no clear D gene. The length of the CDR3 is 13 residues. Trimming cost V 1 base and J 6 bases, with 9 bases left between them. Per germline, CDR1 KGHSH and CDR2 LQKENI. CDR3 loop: CASSPRGPAEAFF. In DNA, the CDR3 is TGTGCCAGCTCACCACGAGGGCCGGCTGAAGCTTTCTTT.

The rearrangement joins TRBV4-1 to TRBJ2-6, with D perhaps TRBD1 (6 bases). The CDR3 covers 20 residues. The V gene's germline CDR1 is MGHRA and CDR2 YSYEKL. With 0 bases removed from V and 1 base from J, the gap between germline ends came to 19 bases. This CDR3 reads CASSQDKDRSRSSGANVLTF. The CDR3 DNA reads TGCGCCAGCAGCCAAGATAAAGACAGGTCTCGGTCTTCTGGGGCCAACGTCCTGACTTTC.

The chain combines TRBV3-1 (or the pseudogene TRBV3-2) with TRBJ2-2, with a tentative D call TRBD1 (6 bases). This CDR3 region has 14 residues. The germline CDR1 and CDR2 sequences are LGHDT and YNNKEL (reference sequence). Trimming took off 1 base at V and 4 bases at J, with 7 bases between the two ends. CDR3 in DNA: TGTGCCAGCAGCCAAGTGGGGGCCACCGGGGAGCTGTTTTTT. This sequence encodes CASSQVGATGELFF.

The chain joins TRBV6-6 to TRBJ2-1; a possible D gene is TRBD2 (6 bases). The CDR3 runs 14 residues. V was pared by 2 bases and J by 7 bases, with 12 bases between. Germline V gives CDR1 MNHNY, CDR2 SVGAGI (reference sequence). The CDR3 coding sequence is TGTGCCAGCAGTTACGTGGGAGGTTTAAATGAGCAGTTCTTC. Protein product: CASSYVGGLNEQFF.

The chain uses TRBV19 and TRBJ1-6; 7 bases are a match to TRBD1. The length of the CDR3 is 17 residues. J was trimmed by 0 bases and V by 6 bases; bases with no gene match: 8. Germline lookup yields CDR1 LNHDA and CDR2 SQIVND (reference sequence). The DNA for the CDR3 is TGTGCCAGTAGCAGCTGGACAGGTGGCTCCTATAATTCACCCCTCCACTTT. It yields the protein CASSSWTGGSYNSPLHF.

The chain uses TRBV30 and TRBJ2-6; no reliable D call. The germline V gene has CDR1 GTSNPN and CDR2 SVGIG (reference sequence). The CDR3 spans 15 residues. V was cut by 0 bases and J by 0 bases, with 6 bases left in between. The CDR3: CAWSVSTSGANVLTF. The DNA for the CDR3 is TGTGCCTGGAGTGTAAGCACCTCTGGGGCCAACGTCCTGACTTTC.

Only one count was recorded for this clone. The CDR3 DNA reads TGCAGCGTGGACAGGGGGGACACAGATACGCAGTATTTT. Its protein product is CSVDRGDTDTQYF. The rearrangement uses TRBV29-1 and TRBJ2-3; 10 nucleotides match TRBD1. The CDR3 sequence is 13 residues long. Germline lookup yields CDR1 SQVTM and CDR2 ANQGSEA. V lost 6 bases, J lost 2 bases, and 2 bases stayed unmatched.

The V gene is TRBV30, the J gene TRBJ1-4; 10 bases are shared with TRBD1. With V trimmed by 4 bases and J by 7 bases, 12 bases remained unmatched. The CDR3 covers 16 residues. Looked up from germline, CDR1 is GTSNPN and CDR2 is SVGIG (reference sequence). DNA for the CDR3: TGTGCCTGGAATGCCCCAAAAGGACAGGGGGGTGAAAAACTGTTTTTT. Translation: CAWNAPKGQGGEKLFF.

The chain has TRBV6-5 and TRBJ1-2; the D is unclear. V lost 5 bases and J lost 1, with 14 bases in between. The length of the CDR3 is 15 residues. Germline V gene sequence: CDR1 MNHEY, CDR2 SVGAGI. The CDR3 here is CASSRPTWFNYGYTF. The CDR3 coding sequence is TGTGCCAGCAGTCGTCCGACATGGTTTAACTATGGCTACACCTTC.

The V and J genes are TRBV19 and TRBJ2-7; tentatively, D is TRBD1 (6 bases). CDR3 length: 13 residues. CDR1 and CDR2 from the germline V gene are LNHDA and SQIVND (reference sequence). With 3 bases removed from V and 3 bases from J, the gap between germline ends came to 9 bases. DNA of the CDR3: TGTGCCAGTAGTATTCAACAGGGCTACGAGCAGTACTTC. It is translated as CASSIQQGYEQYF.